This TCR beta chain is drawn from a study of OX40 agonist ivuxolimab in advanced cancers. General study points: Those patients achieving a partial response at 0.1-3.0 mg/kg showed among the lowest clonal expansion. In the 0.1 to 3.0 mg/kg range, CD4+ and CD8+ blood T cells had expanded clonally by week 6.

The CDR3 length is 15 residues. V lost 6 bases and J lost 2; bases outside the gene matches: 4. Per germline, CDR1 SGHRS and CDR2 YFSETQ. This clone was counted a few times. Its antigen remains unknown. The method was immunoSEQ multiplex PCR; TCRdb's version includes in-frame clones alone and lacks a portion of them. This sample has around 45,000 clones, with around 85% found just once. V gene TRBV5-1 combines with J gene TRBJ2-3; 12 bases map to TRBD2. The TCR was taken from an adult with an advanced solid tumor such as melanoma, head and neck, liver or kidney cancer. Sequenced material: CD4+ or CD8+ T cells sorted from blood, taken in a trial of the OX40 agonist ivuxolimab. The CDR3 is CASTRTSGITDTQYF. The CDR3 DNA sequence: TGCGCCAGCACCCGGACTAGCGGGATCACAGATACGCAGTATTTT.